This T cell receptor (beta chain) was documented in a study of PD-1 blockade in classical Hodgkin lymphoma. Germline CDR1 is SGHTA and CDR2 is FQGNSA. V shed 2 bases and J shed 7 bases, with 11 bases lying between them. The CDR3 is made up of 14 amino acids. Some clones are missing from TCRdb's copy, which holds only in-frame ones; the method was immunoSEQ multiplex PCR. The sample yields about 35,000 clones, approximately 90% seen once. As to this clone: Its antigen is still unknown.

Notes on the study in general: The repertoire differences lack a defined cause, possibly disease activity or prior therapy. Newly diagnosed patients reportedly had lower baseline TCR diversity than healthy donors.

The time point denotes: newly diagnosed, previously untreated cHL patient sample. Thawed PBMCs yielded CD4+ T cells through magnetic negative selection. Investigators turned to newly diagnosed, untreated classical Hodgkin lymphoma PBMCs for comparison. This TCR was recovered from a human donor with classical Hodgkin lymphoma. The rearrangement uses TRBV7-2 and TRBJ2-2, with D tentatively TRBD2 (6 bases). Sequencing used CD4+ T cells from blood. Written as DNA, the CDR3 is TGTGCCAGCAGCTTATCTGGGGGAGGCGGGGAGCTGTTTTTT. This gives the protein CASSLSGGGGELFF.